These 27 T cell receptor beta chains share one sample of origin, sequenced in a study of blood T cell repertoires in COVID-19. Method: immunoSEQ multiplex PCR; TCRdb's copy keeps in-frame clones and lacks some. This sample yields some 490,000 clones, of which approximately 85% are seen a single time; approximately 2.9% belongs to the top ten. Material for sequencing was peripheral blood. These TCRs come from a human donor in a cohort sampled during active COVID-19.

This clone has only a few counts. CDR3 amino acids: CASSPRDREAFF. The CDR3 DNA is TGTGCCAGCTCACCAAGGGACAGGGAGGCTTTCTTT. This sequence joins TRBV18 and TRBJ1-1; TRBD1 matches 9 bases. There are 12 residues in the CDR3. Trimming removed 2 bases from V and 11 bases from J; junction bases left unmatched: 3. Germline loops: CDR1 KGHSH, CDR2 LQKENI.

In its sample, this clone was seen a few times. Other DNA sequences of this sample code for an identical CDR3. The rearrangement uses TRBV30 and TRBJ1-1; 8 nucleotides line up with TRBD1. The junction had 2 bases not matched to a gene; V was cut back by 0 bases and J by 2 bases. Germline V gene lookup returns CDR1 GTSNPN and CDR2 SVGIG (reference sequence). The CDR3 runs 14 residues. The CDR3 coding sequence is TGTGCCTGGAGTGTCGGACAGGGAAACACTGAAGCTTTCTTT. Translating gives CAWSVGQGNTEAFF.

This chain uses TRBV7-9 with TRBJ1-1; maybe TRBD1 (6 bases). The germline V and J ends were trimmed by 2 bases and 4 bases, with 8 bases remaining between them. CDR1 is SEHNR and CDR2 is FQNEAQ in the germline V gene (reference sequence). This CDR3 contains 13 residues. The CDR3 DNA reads TGTGCCAGCAGCTTAATGACAGGCACTGAAGCTTTCTTT. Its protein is CASSLMTGTEAFF.

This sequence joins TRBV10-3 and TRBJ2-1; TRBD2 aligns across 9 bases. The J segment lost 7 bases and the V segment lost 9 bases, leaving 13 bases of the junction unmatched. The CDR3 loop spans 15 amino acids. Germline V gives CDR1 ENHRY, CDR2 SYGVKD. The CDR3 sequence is CAISMASGISNEQFF. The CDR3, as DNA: TGTGCCATAAGCATGGCTAGCGGGATAAGTAATGAGCAGTTCTTC.

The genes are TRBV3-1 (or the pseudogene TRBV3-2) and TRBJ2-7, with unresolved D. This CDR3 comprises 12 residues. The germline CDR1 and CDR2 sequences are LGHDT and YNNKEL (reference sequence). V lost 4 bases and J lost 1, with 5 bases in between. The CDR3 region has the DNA TGTGCCAGCAGCCCCAAATCCTACGAGCAGTACTTC. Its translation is CASSPKSYEQYF.

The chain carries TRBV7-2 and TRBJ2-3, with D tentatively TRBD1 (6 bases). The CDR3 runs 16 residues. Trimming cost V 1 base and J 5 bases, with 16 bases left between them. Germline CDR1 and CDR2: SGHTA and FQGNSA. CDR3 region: CASSLGQGPGQDTQYF. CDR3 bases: TGTGCCAGCAGCTTAGGTCAGGGGCCCGGACAAGATACGCAGTATTTT.

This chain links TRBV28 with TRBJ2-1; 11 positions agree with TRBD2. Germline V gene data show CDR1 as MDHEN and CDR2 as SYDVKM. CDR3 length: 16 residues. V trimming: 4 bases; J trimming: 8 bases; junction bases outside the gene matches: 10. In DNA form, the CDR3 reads TGTGCCAGCAGTTCCCTCTTAGCGGGAGGGCGTGATGAGCAGTTCTTC. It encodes CASSSLLAGGRDEQFF.

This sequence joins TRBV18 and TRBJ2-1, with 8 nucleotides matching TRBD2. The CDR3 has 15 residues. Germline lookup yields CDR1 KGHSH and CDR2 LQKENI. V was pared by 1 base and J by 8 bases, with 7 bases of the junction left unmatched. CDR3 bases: TGTGCCAGCTCACCACTAGCGGGATATTACGATGAGCAGTTCTTC. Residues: CASSPLAGYYDEQFF. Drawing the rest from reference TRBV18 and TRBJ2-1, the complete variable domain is NAGVMQNPRHLVRRRGQEARLRCSPMKGHSHVYWYRQLPEEGLKFMVYLQKENIIDESGMPKERFSAEFPKEGPSILRIQQVVRGDSAAYFCASSPLAGYYDEQFFGPGTRLTVL.

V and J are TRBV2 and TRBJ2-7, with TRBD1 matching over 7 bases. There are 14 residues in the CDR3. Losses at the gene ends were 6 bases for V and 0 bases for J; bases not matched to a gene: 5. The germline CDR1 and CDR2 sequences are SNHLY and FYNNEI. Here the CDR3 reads CASRARQGSYEQYF. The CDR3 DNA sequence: TGTGCCAGCAGAGCCCGACAGGGCTCCTACGAGCAGTACTTC.

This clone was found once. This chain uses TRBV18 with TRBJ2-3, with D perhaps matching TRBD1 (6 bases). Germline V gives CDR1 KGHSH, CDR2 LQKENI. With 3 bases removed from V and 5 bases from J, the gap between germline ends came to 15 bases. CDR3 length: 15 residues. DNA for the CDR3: TGTGCCAGCTCACCCTTACCGGACAGCCTAGATACGCAGTATTTT. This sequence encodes CASSPLPDSLDTQYF.

The chain's CDR3 is CASSLAGDRGLNGYTF. Written as DNA, the CDR3 is TGTGCCAGCAGCTTGGCCGGGGACAGGGGGTTGAATGGCTACACCTTC. J is TRBJ1-2 and V is TRBV5-6; 11 nucleotides agree with TRBD1. CDR3 length: 16 amino acids. The germline V gene has CDR1 SGHDT and CDR2 YYEEEE. V gave up 0 bases and J gave up 6 bases; unmatched junction bases: 7.

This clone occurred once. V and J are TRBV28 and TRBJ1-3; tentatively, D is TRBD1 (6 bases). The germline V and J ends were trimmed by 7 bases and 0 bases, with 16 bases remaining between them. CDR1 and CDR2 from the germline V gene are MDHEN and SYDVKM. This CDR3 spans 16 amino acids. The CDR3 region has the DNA TGTGCCAGCACCCTCAGAACAGGGACCTCTGGAAACACCATATATTTT. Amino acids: CASTLRTGTSGNTIYF.

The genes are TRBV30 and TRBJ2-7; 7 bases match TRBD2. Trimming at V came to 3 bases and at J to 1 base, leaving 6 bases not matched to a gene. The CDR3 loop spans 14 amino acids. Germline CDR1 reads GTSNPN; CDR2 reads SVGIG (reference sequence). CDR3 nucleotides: TGTGCCTGGAGACGGGCGGGAGAGTCCTACGAGCAGTACTTC. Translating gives CAWRRAGESYEQYF.

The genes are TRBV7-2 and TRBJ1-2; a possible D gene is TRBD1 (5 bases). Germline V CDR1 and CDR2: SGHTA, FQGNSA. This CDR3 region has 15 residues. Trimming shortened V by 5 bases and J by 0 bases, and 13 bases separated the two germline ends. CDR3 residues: CASSHGRGANYGYTF. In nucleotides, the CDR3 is TGTGCCAGCAGCCACGGGAGGGGTGCTAACTATGGCTACACCTTC.

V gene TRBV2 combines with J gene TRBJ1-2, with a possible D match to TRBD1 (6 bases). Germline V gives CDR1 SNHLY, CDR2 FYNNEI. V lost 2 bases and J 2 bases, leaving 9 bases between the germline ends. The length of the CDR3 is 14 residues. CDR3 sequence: CASSEKQGNYGYTF. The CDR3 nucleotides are TGTGCCAGCAGTGAAAAGCAGGGGAACTATGGCTACACCTTC.

The CDR3 reads CASSALFPTGRYGSEKLFF. The CDR3 DNA is TGTGCCAGCAGCGCTCTATTTCCGACAGGCAGGTATGGGAGTGAAAAACTGTTTTTT. This sequence joins TRBV21-1 and TRBJ1-4; TRBD1, the table's D call, lacks a check against the DNA. TRBV21-1 is shown as a pseudogene. The CDR3 covers 19 residues.

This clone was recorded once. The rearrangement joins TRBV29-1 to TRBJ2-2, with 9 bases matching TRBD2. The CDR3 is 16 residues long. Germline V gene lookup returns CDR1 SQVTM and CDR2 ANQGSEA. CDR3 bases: TGCAGTGTTAGCGGGAGCTGGGAGGCGAACACCGGGGAGCTGTTTTTT. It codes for CSVSGSWEANTGELFF.

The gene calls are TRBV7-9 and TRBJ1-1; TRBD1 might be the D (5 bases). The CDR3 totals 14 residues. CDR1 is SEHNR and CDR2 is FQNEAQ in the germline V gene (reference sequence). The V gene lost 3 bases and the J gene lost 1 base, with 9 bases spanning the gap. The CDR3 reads CASSFAQGNTEAFF. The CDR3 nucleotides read TGTGCCAGCAGCTTCGCTCAGGGGAACACTGAAGCTTTCTTT. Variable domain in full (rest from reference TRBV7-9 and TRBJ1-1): DTGVSQNPRHKITKRGQNVTFRCDPISEHNRLYWYRQTLGQGPEFLTYFQNEAQLEKSRLLSDRFSAERPKGSFSTLEIQRTEQGDSAMYLCASSFAQGNTEAFFGQGTRLTVV.

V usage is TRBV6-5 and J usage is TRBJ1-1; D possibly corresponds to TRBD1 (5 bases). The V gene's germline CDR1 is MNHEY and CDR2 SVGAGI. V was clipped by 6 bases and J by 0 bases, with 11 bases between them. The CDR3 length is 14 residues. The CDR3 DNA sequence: TGTGCCAGCAGCCCACAGGACCTGAACACTGAAGCTTTCTTT. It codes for CASSPQDLNTEAFF.

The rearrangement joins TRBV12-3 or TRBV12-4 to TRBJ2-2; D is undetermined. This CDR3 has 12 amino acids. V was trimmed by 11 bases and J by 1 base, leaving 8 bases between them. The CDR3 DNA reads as TGTGCCTCGACGGGGAACACCGGGGAGCTGTTTTTT. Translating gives CASTGNTGELFF.

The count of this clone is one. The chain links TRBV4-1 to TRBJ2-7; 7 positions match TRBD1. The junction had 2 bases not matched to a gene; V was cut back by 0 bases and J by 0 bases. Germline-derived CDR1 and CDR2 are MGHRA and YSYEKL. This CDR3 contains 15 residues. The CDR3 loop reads CASSQERQGSYEQYF. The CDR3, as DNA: TGCGCCAGCAGCCAAGAACGACAGGGCTCCTACGAGCAGTACTTC.

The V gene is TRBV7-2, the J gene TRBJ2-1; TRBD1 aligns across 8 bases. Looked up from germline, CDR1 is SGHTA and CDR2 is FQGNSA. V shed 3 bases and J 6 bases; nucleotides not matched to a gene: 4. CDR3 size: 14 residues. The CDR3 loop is CASSFVDRGNEQFF. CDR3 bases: TGTGCCAGCAGCTTCGTCGACAGGGGCAATGAGCAGTTCTTC.

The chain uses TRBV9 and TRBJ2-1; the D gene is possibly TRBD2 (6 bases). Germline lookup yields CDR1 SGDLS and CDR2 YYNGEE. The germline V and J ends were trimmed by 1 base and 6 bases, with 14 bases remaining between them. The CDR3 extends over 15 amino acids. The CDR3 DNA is TGTGCCAGCAGCGTACAGGGAGGTGGAGGCAATGAGCAGTTCTTC. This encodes CASSVQGGGGNEQFF.

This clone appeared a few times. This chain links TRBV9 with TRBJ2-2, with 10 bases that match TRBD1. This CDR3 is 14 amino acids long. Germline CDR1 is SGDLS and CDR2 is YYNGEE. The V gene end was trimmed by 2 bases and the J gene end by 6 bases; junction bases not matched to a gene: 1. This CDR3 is CASSVDRGAGELFF. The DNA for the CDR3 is TGTGCCAGCAGCGTGGACAGGGGGGCCGGGGAGCTGTTTTTT.

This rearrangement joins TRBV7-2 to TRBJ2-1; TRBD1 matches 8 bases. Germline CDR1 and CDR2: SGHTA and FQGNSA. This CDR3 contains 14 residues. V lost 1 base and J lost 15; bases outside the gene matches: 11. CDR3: CASSLVPGTGRRFF. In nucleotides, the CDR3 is TGTGCCAGCAGCTTAGTCCCCGGGACAGGTAGACGGTTCTTC.

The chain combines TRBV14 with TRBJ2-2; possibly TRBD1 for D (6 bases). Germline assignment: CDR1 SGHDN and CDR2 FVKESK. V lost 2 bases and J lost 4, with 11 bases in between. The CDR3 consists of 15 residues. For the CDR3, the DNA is TGTGCCAGCAGCCAATCTAGAGGGGGCACCGGGGAGCTGTTTTTT. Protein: CASSQSRGGTGELFF.

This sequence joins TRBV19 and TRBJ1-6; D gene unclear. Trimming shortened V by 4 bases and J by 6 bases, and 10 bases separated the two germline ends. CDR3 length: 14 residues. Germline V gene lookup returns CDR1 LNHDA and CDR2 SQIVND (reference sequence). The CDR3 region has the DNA TGTGCCAGTAGTACGCGGGAGGTTAATTCACCCCTCCACTTT. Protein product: CASSTREVNSPLHF.